This record looks at one T cell receptor (beta chain) sequence and its context. No antigen is known for it. No much larger clone is present one base from it, and per-base qualities are unavailable. Using the deep immunoSEQ assay, TCR CDR3 regions were amplified from genomic DNA by multiplex PCR. Extracted genomic DNA from each cell subset was spread evenly across all wells of several immunoSEQ 96-well plates, with each plate serving as a replicate. For sorted subsets, each replicate PCR was loaded with about 200 ng genomic DNA, equivalent to some 27,000 T cell genomes. Purified libraries were quantified with a Qubit 3.0 fluorometer, sized on a Bioanalyzer 2100, and re-quantified with the KAPA Library Quantification kit. Every immunoSEQ 96-well plate was sequenced on a dedicated single-read 150-cycle Illumina NextSeq 550 flow cell. In the original analysis: Because the immunoSEQ output included only junctional sequences and no quality scores, the filtering could not be the same as the filtering used for full-length reads. Sequences were annotated with PyIR, a Python wrapper for IgBLAST v1.9, using IMGT germline references to assign V/J genes and CDR3. Reads were filtered out if the reads had weak V/J assignments (E-value above 1e-6), no CDR3, stop codons, out-of-frame junctions, or ambiguous translated residues. V3J clonotypes were defined as sequences sharing the same inferred V gene, J gene, and CDR3 amino acid sequence. Percentage overlap between repertoires was calculated by dividing the number of shared unique clonotypes by the size of the smaller repertoire. Richness of each repertoire was evaluated using RTK rarefaction, the Chao1 estimator, and Recon v2.1 estimates of unobserved clonotypes. OLGA was used to compute generation probabilities for all TCRbeta clonotypes that the gDNA method yielded from a handful of donors. The clones in this table, taken by TCRdb from immuneACCESS, are in-frame only. Not every clone is retained; where verified, under half of the shortfall comes from an unresolved V gene, and the cause of the rest is unknown. The V and J calls and the clone size are those of that table, but D and trimming were determined from the DNA. The sample data list around 980,000 clones, and 70% to 80% of these were observed just once. 0.55% to 0.7% of the sample is held by the ten biggest clonotypes.

The donors were healthy, HIV-negative adults who had no recently reported acute infections or vaccinations. Only Caucasian adults living in Nashville, Tennessee, USA were represented among the donors. CD4+ T cells were enriched by magnetic negative selection; naive cells were then positively selected on CD45RA, and the negative fraction formed the memory subset. Blood was collected by leukapheresis, and PBMCs were isolated by Ficoll-Histopaque density gradient centrifugation and then cryopreserved in liquid nitrogen vapor phase. Analytical flow cytometry was used to check the purity and quantity of each magnetically sorted T cell population. Each sorted fraction had its genomic DNA isolated and then quantified by UV absorbance on a Nanodrop 2000c. The sample belongs to a study of shared clonotypes between healthy human individuals (TCRdb year 2020). Regarding the study in general: The cohort included three men and a couple of women between 18 and 49 years of age. Per donor, three plates each were used for CD4 naive and CD4 memory, two for CD8 naive, and one for CD8 memory. Blood TCR repertoires of roughly 5 healthy adults were deeply sequenced to estimate repertoire size and the extent of clonotype sharing between individuals. Different laboratories and diverse techniques were used to prepare libraries and sequence TCR repertoires, to increase sequencing depth and limit assay-specific biases. Between about 0.9 and 9 billion PBMCs per donor were obtained by leukapheresis.

The investigation overall reported the following: Based on pairwise subsampling, the degree of clonotype sharing among donors was expected to be affected by sequencing depth. Sharing across a few donors was observed for approximately 5% of naive CD4, over 3% of naive CD8, around 2.5% of memory CD4, and roughly 0.4% of memory CD8 clonotypes. Even with the large sequencing depth, rarefaction of the sorted-subset datasets indicated that sequencing was incomplete. Only blood was sampled, and tissue TCR repertoires likely differ from those in blood. Naive subsets generally had larger estimated clonotype richness than memory subsets. The genetic and exposure-history diversity represented was limited by the small number of donors. Compared with non-shared clonotypes, the clonotypes found in all four sorted-subset donors had higher generation probabilities.

According to the germline V gene, CDR1 reads ENHRY and CDR2 reads SYGVKD. The CDR3 has 12 amino acids, counting the end cysteine and phenylalanine. The sequence is cut down to CDR3 DNA, 36 bases in frame from base 1. At the junction V is shortened by 3 bases and J by 8 bases, with 10 bases in between. The receptor was isolated from a man aged 18 to 29 in good health. Some clones in this sample may be carry-over from other donors' samples. Sequenced input: memory CD4+ T cells from PBMCs. The cell subset or site label here, explained by the study, means: CD45RA-negative fraction. The chain was built from TRBV10-3 and TRBJ1-1; no D gene is confidently identified. The DNA sequence is as follows: TGTGCCATCAGTGAAAGGAGGGAAGAAGCTTTCTTT. Its protein is CAISERREEAFF.